Each of the 21 T cell receptor beta chains below was sequenced from the same sample in a study of PD-1 blockade in mismatch repair-deficient tumors. Here immunoSEQ multiplex PCR was the method, and the copy in TCRdb shows in-frame clones only, minus some. The sample consists of roughly 9,000 clones, more than 80% of them appearing once. The sequences come from PBMCs, collected about 46 weeks after starting pembrolizumab. The receptors were sampled from an adult with mismatch repair-deficient cancer.

The rearrangement links TRBV2 to TRBJ1-6; D may be TRBD1 (6 bases). The CDR3 is made up of 16 amino acids. Trimming took 6 bases from V and 4 from J, leaving 16 bases between them. CDR1 is SNHLY and CDR2 is FYNNEI in the germline V gene. In nucleotides, the CDR3 is TGTGCCAGCAGCGAGACCCGAGACAGGTATAATTCACCCCTCCACTTT. Translating it yields CASSETRDRYNSPLHF. Full variable domain (missing parts from reference TRBV2 and TRBJ1-6): EPEVTQTPSHQVTQMGQEVILRCVPISNHLYFYWYRQILGQKVEFLVSFYNNEISEKSEIFDDQFSVERPDGSNFTLKIRSTKLEDSAMYFCASSETRDRYNSPLHFGNGTRLTVT.

The chain has TRBV6-6 and TRBJ1-2; 10 bases align to TRBD1. Per the germline V gene, CDR1 is MNHNY and CDR2 is SVGAGI (reference sequence). The CDR3 extends over 14 amino acids. The V gene end was trimmed by 5 bases and the J gene end by 8 bases; junction bases not matched to a gene: 8. CDR3 protein: CASSPRQGARGYTF. The CDR3 DNA reads as TGTGCCAGCAGTCCCCGACAGGGGGCAAGGGGCTACACCTTC.

The chain combines TRBV11-1 with TRBJ2-7; D is perhaps TRBD2 (6 bases). This CDR3 has 13 residues. V dropped 5 bases and J dropped 11 bases, with 19 bases sitting between them. CDR1 and CDR2 (germline): SGHAT, FQDESV (reference sequence). The CDR3 spells CASSPSAAREEYF. CDR3 DNA: TGTGCCAGCAGCCCCTCGGCCGCCAGGGAGGAGTACTTC.

The chain joins TRBV4-1 to TRBJ2-7; TRBD2 aligns across 12 bases. CDR3 size: 15 residues. Per the germline V gene, CDR1 is MGHRA and CDR2 is YSYEKL. V dropped 4 bases and J dropped 2; count of bases not matched to a gene: 3. This CDR3 reads CASSPGLAGPYEQYF. The CDR3, as DNA: TGCGCCAGCAGCCCGGGACTAGCGGGCCCCTACGAGCAGTACTTC.

This chain links TRBV7-6 with TRBJ2-3; 12 positions agree with TRBD2. CDR1 is SGHVS, CDR2 FNYEAQ, per germline. V shed 5 bases and J 0 bases; nucleotides not matched to a gene: 6. The CDR3 extends over 17 amino acids. The CDR3 DNA is TGTGCCAGCAGCGAACTAGCGGGAGGTACCAGCACAGATACGCAGTATTTT. Its translation is CASSELAGGTSTDTQYF.

The chain combines TRBV28 with TRBJ2-7, with D uncertain. CDR1 MDHEN and CDR2 SYDVKM come from the germline V gene. V lost 5 bases to trimming and J lost 3 bases, with 14 bases between them. The CDR3 is 14 residues long. The CDR3 loop is CASSPGLPFYEQYF. For the CDR3, the DNA is TGTGCCAGCAGTCCGGGTCTTCCATTCTACGAGCAGTACTTC.

V is TRBV2 and J is TRBJ2-1, with D unresolved. Germline V gene data show CDR1 as SNHLY and CDR2 as FYNNEI. Trimming cost V 8 bases and J 6 bases, with 14 bases left between them. The CDR3 consists of 13 residues. The DNA for the CDR3 is TGTGCCAGCGAGAATGGTCGAAGCAATGAGCAGTTCTTC. Its protein product is CASENGRSNEQFF.

The chain joins TRBV6-1 to TRBJ2-1, with a tentative D call TRBD1 (5 bases). V lost 2 bases, J lost 2 bases, and 10 bases lay in between. The CDR3 spans 15 residues. Germline CDR1 is MNHNS and CDR2 is SASEGT. CDR3: CASSEQGETYNEQFF. CDR3 DNA: TGTGCCAGCAGTGAACAGGGCGAGACCTACAATGAGCAGTTCTTC.

The V call is TRBV5-5, the J call TRBJ2-7; D is ambiguous. The CDR3 length is 15 residues. The V gene lost 0 bases and the J gene lost 3 bases, with 13 bases spanning the gap. Germline CDR1 SGHKS, CDR2 YYEKEE (reference sequence). This CDR3 is CASSLARIVSYEQYF. CDR3 DNA sequence: TGTGCCAGCAGCTTGGCCAGGATCGTCAGCTACGAGCAGTACTTC.

The chain uses TRBV21-1 and TRBJ2-2; TRBD1, as called in the table, went unchecked against the DNA. TRBV21-1 is a pseudogene. This CDR3 has 21 amino acids. The CDR3 spells CASSKKGQDRGRGWNTGELFF. The CDR3 nucleotides are TGTGCCAGCAGCAAAAAGGGGCAGGACAGGGGGCGTGGGTGGAACACCGGGGAGCTGTTTTTT.

This chain joins TRBV6-4 and TRBJ2-4; TRBD2 matches at 8 bases. Germline V gene lookup returns CDR1 MRHNA and CDR2 SNTAGT. V shed 4 bases and J 7 bases; nucleotides not matched to a gene: 9. The CDR3 length is 15 residues. The CDR3, as DNA: TGTGCCAGCAGTGGTTCAGCGGGAGCGGGCAACATTCAGTACTTC. Translating gives CASSGSAGAGNIQYF.

The J gene is TRBJ2-5, the V gene TRBV5-6; D is possibly TRBD1 (6 bases). This CDR3 contains 14 residues. Germline CDR1 reads SGHDT; CDR2 reads YYEEEE. V shed 4 bases and J shed 5 bases, with 15 bases lying between them. The CDR3 nucleotides read TGTGCCAGCAGCCCCCCCAGGGGCCCGGAGACCCAGTACTTC. The encoded protein is CASSPPRGPETQYF.

J is TRBJ2-1 and V is TRBV4-2; 8 bases line up with TRBD2. The junction had 11 bases not matched to a gene; V was cut back by 8 bases and J by 5 bases. This CDR3 comprises 15 residues. Germline assignment: CDR1 LGHNA and CDR2 YNFKEQ. The CDR3 loop is CASSWASGGDNEQFF. CDR3 in DNA: TGTGCCAGCTCCTGGGCGAGCGGGGGAGACAATGAGCAGTTCTTC.

The rearrangement joins TRBV7-9 to TRBJ2-1, with D tentatively TRBD2 (6 bases). Germline CDR1 is SEHNR and CDR2 is FQNEAQ (reference sequence). Trimming stripped 8 bases from V and 6 bases from J, with 17 bases between. The CDR3 spans 14 residues. This CDR3 reads CASHLALTSNEQFF. The CDR3 region has the DNA TGTGCCAGCCATCTAGCGTTAACGAGCAATGAGCAGTTCTTC.

The chain links TRBV18 to TRBJ2-2; 8 bases match TRBD1. The CDR3 consists of 14 residues. After removal of 6 bases from V and 9 bases from J, the junction contained 9 bases not matched to a gene. Germline-derived CDR1 and CDR2 are KGHSH and LQKENI. CDR3 sequence: CASSPSTGARELFF. The CDR3 bases are TGTGCCAGCTCCCCCTCGACAGGGGCTAGGGAGCTGTTTTTT. Looking up the rest from reference TRBV18 and TRBJ2-2 gives the full variable domain: NAGVMQNPRHLVRRRGQEARLRCSPMKGHSHVYWYRQLPEEGLKFMVYLQKENIIDESGMPKERFSAEFPKEGPSILRIQQVVRGDSAAYFCASSPSTGARELFFGEGSRLTVL.

The chain couples TRBV19 to TRBJ2-3, with 10 bases aligning to TRBD2. The CDR3 runs 16 residues. J gave up 2 bases and V 4 bases, and 6 bases lay outside the gene matches. CDR1 and CDR2 (germline): LNHDA, SQIVND (reference sequence). The CDR3 sequence is CASSKVAGGLTDTQYF. The CDR3 DNA is TGTGCCAGTAGTAAGGTAGCGGGAGGACTCACAGATACGCAGTATTTT.

This sequence joins TRBV9 and TRBJ1-2; D might be TRBD1 (6 bases). Germline CDR1 reads SGDLS; CDR2 reads YYNGEE. CDR3 length: 14 residues. V gave up 0 bases and J gave up 6 bases, with 12 bases separating them. CDR3: CASSVVTGMDGYTF. The CDR3 nucleotides are TGTGCCAGCAGCGTAGTTACAGGGATGGATGGCTACACCTTC. Using reference TRBV9 and TRBJ1-2 for the parts outside the CDR3, the full variable domain is DSGVTQTPKHLITATGQRVTLRCSPRSGDLSVYWYQQSLDQGLQFLIQYYNGEERAKGNILERFSAQQFPDLHSELNLSSLELGDSALYFCASSVVTGMDGYTFGSGTRLTVV.

The rearrangement joins TRBV5-8 to TRBJ2-2; perhaps TRBD2 as D (5 bases). This CDR3 has 15 amino acids. Germline CDR1 SGHTS, CDR2 YDEGEE. The V end was cut by 5 bases, the J end by 4 bases, with 15 bases between. CDR3 bases: TGTGCCAGCAGGGAAATAAGGACTGCCACCGGGGAGCTGTTTTTT. Translation gives CASREIRTATGELFF. The variable domain in full, completed from reference TRBV5-8 and TRBJ2-2, reads EAGVTQSPTHLIKTRGQQATLRCSPISGHTSVYWYQQALGLGLQFLLWYDEGEERNRGNFPPRFSGRQFPNYSSELNVNALELEDSALYLCASREIRTATGELFFGEGSRLTVL.

This chain uses TRBV10-3 with TRBJ2-2; possibly TRBD2 for D (6 bases). The germline CDR1 and CDR2 sequences are ENHRY and SYGVKD. V was clipped by 8 bases and J by 7 bases, with 11 bases between them. This CDR3 comprises 12 residues. CDR3 sequence (DNA): TGTGCCATCCGGAGGGGTGGCGGGGAGCTGTTTTTT. Its protein product is CAIRRGGGELFF.

The J gene is TRBJ2-2, the V gene TRBV29-1; TRBD1 matches 9 bases. The germline CDR1 and CDR2 sequences are SQVTM and ANQGSEA. This CDR3 spans 15 amino acids. The ends lost 5 bases at V and 7 bases at J; junction bases unmatched: 11. CDR3 in DNA: TGCAGCGTTCAAATATACAGGGGGCTAGTCGGGGAGCTGTTTTTT. The encoded protein is CSVQIYRGLVGELFF.

The genes are TRBV5-1 and TRBJ1-3; 7 bases are a match to TRBD1. Germline loops: CDR1 SGHRS, CDR2 YFSETQ. This CDR3 spans 15 amino acids. Losses at the gene ends were 0 bases for V and 3 bases for J; bases not matched to a gene: 3. The CDR3 protein is CASSLGQGFGNTIYF. In nucleotides, the CDR3 is TGCGCCAGCAGCTTGGGACAGGGTTTTGGAAACACCATATATTTT.